Here is one T cell receptor (beta chain) with its context. One junction end does not reproduce the germline sequence, and a read error may be involved. The library came from three nested PCR rounds adapted from ARM-PCR protocols. MiXCR, applied by TCRdb to the multiplex PCR reads, yields one record per CDR3 protein. Among more than 45,000 distinct CDR3 sequences listed, about 68% were seen once. The entry originates in a study of tumor and adjacent non-tumor tissue in lung cancer. The wider study: Patients comprised over 9 adenocarcinoma, a couple of squamous cell carcinoma and 1 small cell lung cancer. Patients were aged roughly 30 to 76, 10 men and about five women, stage I to III.

The template was RNA from unsorted bulk tissue. This non-tumor lung sample came from over 3 cm beyond the tumor edge. Germline values: CDR1 SGHNT, CDR2 YYREEE (reference sequence). The CDR3 contains 15 residues. The sequence came from a woman between 70 and 85 years old with non-small cell lung cancer. J is TRBJ2-2 and V is TRBV5-4; possibly TRBD2 for D (5 bases). The sample comprised distant non-tumor lung tissue. CDR3 nucleotide sequence: TGTGCCAGCAGCTTGGTAGAGACTCGCACCGGGGAACTGTTTTTT. Its protein product is CASSLVETRTGELFF. Together with reference TRBV5-4 and TRBJ2-2, the CDR3 gives the full variable domain: ETGVTQSPTHLIKTRGQQVTLRCSSQSGHNTVSWYQQALGQGPQFIFQYYREEENGRGNFPPRFSGLQFPNYSSELNVNALELDDSALYLCASSLVETRTGELFFGEGSRLTVL.